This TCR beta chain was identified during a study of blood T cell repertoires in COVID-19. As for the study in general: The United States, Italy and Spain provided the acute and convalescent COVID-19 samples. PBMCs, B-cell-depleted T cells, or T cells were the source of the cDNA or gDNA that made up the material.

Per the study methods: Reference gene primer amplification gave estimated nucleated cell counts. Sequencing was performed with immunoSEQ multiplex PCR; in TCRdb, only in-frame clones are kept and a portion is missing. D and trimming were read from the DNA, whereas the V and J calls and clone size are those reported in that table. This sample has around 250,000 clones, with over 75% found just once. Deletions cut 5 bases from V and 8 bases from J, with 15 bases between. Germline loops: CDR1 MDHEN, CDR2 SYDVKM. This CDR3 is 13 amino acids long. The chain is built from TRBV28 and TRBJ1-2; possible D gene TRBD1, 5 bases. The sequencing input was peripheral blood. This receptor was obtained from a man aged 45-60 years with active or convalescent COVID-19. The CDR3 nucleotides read TGTGCCAGCAGTCTACCCAATCAGGGAGGCTACACCTTC. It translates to CASSLPNQGGYTF.